Sequencing of this T cell receptor (beta chain) was carried out in a study of blood T cell repertoires in COVID-19. Study as a whole: The samples span acute and convalescent COVID-19 from the United States, Italy and Spain. The analysed material was cDNA or gDNA that came from T cells, B-cell-depleted T cells, or PBMCs.

The ends were cut back, 2 bases at V and 1 base at J, with 13 bases in the middle. The CDR3 consists of 16 residues. CDR1 is SGHRS and CDR2 is YFSETQ in the germline V gene. In the original analysis: Estimated nucleated cell counts came from reference gene primer amplification. Only in-frame clones appear in the TCRdb table, and some are missing; sequencing was by immunoSEQ multiplex PCR. V and J calls and clone size are as listed in that table; D and trimming were resolved from the DNA. The table lists 190,000 or so clones, about nine tenths of them singletons, with more than 3.5% in the top ten. The sequencing sample was made of peripheral blood. The chain links TRBV5-1 to TRBJ2-1, with D perhaps TRBD1 (6 bases). The receptor comes from a woman aged 25 to 39 with acute or convalescent COVID-19. The CDR3 nucleotides read TGCGCCAGCAGCTTCCGAGGGGGAGATTCCTACAATGAGCAGTTCTTC. Its translation is CASSFRGGDSYNEQFF.